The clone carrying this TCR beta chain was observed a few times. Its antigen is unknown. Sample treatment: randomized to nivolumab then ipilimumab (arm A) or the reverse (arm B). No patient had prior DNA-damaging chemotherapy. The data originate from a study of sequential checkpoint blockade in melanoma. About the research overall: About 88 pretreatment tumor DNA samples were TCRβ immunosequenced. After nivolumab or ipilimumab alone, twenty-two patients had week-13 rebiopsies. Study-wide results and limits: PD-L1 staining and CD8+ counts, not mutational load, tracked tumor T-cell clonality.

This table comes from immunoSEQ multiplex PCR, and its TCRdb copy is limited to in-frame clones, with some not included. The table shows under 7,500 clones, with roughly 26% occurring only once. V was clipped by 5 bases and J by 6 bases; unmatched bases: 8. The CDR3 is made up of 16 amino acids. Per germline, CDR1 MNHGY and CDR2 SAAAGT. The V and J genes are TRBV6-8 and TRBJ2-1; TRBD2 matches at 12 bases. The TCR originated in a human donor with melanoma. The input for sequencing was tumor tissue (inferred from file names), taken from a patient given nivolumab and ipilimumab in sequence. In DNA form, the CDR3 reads TGTGCCAGCAGTGATCGCGGGACTAGCGGGTCCAATGAGCAGTTCTTC. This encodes CASSDRGTSGSNEQFF.